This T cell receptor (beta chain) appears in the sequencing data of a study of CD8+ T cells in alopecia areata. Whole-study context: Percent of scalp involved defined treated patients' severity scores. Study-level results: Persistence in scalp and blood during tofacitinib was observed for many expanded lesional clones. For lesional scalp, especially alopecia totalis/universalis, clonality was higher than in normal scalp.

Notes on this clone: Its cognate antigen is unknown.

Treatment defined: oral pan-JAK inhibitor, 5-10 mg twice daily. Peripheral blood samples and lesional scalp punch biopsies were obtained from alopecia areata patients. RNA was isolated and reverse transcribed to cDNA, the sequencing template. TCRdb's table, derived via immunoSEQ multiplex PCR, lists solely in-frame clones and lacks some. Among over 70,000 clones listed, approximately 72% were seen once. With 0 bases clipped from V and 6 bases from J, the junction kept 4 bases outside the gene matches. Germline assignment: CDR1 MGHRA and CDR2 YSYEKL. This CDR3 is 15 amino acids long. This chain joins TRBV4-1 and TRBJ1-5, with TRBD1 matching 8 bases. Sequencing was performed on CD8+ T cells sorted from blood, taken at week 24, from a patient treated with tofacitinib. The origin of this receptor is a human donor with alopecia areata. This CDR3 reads CASSQDSGGSQPQHF. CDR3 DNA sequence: TGCGCCAGCAGCCAAGATTCAGGGGGCAGTCAGCCCCAGCATTTT.